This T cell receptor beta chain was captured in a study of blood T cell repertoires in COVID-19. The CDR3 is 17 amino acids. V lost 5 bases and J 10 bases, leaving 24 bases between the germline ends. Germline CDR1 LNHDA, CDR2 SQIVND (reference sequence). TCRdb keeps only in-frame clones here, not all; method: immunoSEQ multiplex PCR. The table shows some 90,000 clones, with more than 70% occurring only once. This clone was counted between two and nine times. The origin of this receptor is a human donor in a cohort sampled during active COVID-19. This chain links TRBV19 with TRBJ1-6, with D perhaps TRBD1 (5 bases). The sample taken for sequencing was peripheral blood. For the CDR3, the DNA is TGTGCCAGTAGTCCGAATTCGGGACTGGCAATTCTGTCACCCCTCCACTTT. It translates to CASSPNSGLAILSPLHF.